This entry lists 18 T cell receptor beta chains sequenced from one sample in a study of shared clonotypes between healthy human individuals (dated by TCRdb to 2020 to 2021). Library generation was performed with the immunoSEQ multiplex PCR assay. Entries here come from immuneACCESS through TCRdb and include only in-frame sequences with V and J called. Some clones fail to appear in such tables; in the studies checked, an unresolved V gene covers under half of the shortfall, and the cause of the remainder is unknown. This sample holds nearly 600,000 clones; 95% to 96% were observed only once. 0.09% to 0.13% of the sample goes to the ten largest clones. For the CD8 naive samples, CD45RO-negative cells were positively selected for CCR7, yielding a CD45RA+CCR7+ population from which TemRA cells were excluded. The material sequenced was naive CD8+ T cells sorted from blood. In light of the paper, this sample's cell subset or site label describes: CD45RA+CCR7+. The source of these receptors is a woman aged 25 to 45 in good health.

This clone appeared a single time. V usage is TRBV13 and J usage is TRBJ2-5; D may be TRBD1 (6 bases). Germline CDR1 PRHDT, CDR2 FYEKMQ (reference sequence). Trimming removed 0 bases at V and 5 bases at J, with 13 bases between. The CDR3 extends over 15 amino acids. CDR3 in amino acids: CASSLGTGQEETQYF. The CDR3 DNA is TGTGCCAGCAGCTTAGGTACAGGGCAGGAGGAGACCCAGTACTTC. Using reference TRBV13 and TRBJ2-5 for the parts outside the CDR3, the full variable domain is AAGVIQSPRHLIKEKRETATLKCYPIPRHDTVYWYQQGPGQDPQFLISFYEKMQSDKGSIPDRFSAQQFSDYHSELNMSSLELGDSALYFCASSLGTGQEETQYFGPGTRLLVL.

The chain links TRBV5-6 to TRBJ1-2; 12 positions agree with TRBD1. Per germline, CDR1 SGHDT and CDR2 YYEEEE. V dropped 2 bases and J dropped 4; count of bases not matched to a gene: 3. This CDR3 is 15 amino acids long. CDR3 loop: CASSFGTGGLYGYTF. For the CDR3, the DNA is TGTGCCAGCAGCTTTGGGACAGGGGGCCTCTATGGCTACACCTTC.

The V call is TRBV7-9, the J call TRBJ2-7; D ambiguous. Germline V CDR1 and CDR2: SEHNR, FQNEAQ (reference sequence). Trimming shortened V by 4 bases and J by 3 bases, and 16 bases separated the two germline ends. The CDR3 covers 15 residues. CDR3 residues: CASSSPEFRNYEQYF. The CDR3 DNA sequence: TGTGCCAGCAGCTCACCGGAATTTCGGAACTACGAGCAGTACTTC.

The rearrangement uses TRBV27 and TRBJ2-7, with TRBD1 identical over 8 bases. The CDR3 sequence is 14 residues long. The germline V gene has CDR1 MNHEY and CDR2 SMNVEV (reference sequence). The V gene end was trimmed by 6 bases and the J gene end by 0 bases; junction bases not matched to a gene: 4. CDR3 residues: CASSIDRGSYEQYF. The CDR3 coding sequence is TGTGCCAGCAGCATAGACAGGGGCTCCTACGAGCAGTACTTC.

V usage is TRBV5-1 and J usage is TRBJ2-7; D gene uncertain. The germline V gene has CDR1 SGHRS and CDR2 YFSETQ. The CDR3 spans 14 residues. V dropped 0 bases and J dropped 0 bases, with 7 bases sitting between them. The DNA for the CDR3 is TGCGCCAGCAGCTTGGTGAGAGACTCCTACGAGCAGTACTTC. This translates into CASSLVRDSYEQYF. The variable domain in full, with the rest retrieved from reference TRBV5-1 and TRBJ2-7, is KAGVTQTPRYLIKTRGQQVTLSCSPISGHRSVSWYQQTPGQGLQFLFEYFSETQRNKGNFPGRFSGRQFSNSRSEMNVSTLELGDSALYLCASSLVRDSYEQYFGPGTRLTVT.

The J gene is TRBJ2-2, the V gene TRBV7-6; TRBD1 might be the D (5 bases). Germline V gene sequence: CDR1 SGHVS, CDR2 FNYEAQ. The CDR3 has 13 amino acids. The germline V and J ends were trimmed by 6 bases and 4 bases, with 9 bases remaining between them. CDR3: CASRTQGTGELFF. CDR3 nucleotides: TGTGCCAGCAGGACTCAGGGCACCGGGGAGCTGTTTTTT.

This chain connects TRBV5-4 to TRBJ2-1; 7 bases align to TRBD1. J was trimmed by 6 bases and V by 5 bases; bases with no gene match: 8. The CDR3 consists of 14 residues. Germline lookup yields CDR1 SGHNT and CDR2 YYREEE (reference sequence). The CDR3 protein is CASRVTGSGNEQFF. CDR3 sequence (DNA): TGTGCCAGCAGAGTGACAGGGTCGGGCAATGAGCAGTTCTTC.

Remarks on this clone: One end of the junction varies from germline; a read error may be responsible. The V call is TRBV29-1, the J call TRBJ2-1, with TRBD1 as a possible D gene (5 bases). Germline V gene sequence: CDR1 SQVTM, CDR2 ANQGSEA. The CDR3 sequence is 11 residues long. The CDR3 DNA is TGCAGCTTTGAAGAACAGGCCCAGCAGTTCTTC. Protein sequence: CSFEEQAQQFF.

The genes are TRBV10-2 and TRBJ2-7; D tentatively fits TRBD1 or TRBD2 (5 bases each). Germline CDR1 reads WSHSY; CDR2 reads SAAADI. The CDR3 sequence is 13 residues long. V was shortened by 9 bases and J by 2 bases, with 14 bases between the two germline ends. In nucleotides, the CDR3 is TGCGCCAGTTCCGGGACGGAGCCCTACGAGCAGTACTTC. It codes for CASSGTEPYEQYF.

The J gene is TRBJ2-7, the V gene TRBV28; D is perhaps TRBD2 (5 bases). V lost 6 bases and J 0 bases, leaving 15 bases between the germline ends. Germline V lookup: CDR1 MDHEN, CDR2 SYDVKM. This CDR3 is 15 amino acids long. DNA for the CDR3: TGTGCCAGCAGACTTACCCCGGGGTTCTCCTACGAGCAGTACTTC. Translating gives CASRLTPGFSYEQYF.

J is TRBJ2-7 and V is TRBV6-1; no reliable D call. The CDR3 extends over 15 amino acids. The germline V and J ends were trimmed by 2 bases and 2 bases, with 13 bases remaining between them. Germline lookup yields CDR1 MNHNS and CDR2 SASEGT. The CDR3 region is CASSEIYNSPYEQYF. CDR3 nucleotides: TGTGCCAGCAGTGAAATCTACAACTCCCCCTACGAGCAGTACTTC.

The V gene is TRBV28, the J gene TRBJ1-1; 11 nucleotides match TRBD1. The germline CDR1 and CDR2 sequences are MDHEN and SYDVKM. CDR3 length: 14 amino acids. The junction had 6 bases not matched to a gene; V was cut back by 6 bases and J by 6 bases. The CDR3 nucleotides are TGTGCCAGCAGAGGGACAGGGGGAGGCCCTGAAGCTTTCTTT. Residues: CASRGTGGGPEAFF.

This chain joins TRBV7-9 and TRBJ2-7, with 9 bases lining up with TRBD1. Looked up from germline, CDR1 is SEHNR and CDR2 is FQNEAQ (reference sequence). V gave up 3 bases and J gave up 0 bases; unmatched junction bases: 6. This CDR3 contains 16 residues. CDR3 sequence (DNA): TGTGCCAGCAGCTTCGGACAGGGGCCCCGCTCCTACGAGCAGTACTTC. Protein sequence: CASSFGQGPRSYEQYF.

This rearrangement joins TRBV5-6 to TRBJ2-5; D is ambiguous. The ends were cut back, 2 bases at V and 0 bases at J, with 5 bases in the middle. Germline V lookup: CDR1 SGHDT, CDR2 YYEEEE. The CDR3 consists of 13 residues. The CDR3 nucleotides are TGTGCCAGCAGCTTACAGCACCAAGAGACCCAGTACTTC. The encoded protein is CASSLQHQETQYF. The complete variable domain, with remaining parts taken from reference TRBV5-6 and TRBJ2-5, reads DAGVTQSPTHLIKTRGQQVTLRCSPKSGHDTVSWYQQALGQGPQFIFQYYEEEERQRGNFPDRFSGHQFPNYSSELNVNALLLGDSALYLCASSLQHQETQYFGPGTRLLVL.

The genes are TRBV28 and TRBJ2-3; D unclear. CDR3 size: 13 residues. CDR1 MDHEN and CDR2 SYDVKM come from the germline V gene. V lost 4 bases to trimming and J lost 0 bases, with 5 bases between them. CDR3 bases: TGTGCCAGCAGTTATACTAGCACAGATACGCAGTATTTT. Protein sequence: CASSYTSTDTQYF.

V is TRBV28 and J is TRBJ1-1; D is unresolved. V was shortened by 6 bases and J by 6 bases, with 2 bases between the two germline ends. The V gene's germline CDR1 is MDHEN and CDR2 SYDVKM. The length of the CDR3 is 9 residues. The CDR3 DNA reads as TGTGCCAGCAGCCCTGAAGCTTTCTTT. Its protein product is CASSPEAFF.

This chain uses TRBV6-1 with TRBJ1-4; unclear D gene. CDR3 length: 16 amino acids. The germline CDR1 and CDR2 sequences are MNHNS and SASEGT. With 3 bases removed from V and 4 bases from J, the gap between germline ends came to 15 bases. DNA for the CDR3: TGTGCCAGCAGTGAGGAGCGGCTAATAGTTAATGAAAAACTGTTTTTT. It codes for CASSEERLIVNEKLFF.

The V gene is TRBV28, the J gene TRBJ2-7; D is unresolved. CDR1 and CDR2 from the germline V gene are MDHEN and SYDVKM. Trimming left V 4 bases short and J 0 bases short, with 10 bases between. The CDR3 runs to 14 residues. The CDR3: CASSYSHSSYEQYF. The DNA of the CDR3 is TGTGCCAGCAGTTATTCACACAGCTCCTACGAGCAGTACTTC. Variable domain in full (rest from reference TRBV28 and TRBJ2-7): DVKVTQSSRYLVKRTGEKVFLECVQDMDHENMFWYRQDPGLGLRLIYFSYDVKMKEKGDIPEGYSVSREKKERFSLILESASTNQTSMYLCASSYSHSSYEQYFGPGTRLTVT.